This entry lists 25 T cell receptor beta chains sequenced from one sample in a study of response to subunit inactivated influenza vaccine. TCRdb used MiXCR to reprocess the RT-PCR reads, holding one entry per CDR3 protein. The sample has about 580,000 distinct CDR3 sequences, 14% seen once. Here the sequenced sample was PBMCs from blood, taken about 11 days after vaccination. Source of these receptors: a man between 50 and 59 years old who received an inactivated influenza vaccine.

The chain has TRBV18 and TRBJ1-6; 9 nucleotides line up with TRBD1. CDR3 length: 16 amino acids. The germline V gene encodes CDR1 KGHSH and CDR2 LQKENI. With 3 bases clipped from V and 5 bases from J, the junction kept 5 bases outside the gene matches. DNA for the CDR3: TGTGCCAGCTCACCGGCCGGGACAGGGAATAATTCACCCCTCCACTTT. Translated, it gives CASSPAGTGNNSPLHF. Combining the CDR3 with reference TRBV18 and TRBJ1-6 gives the whole variable domain NAGVMQNPRHLVRRRGQEARLRCSPMKGHSHVYWYRQLPEEGLKFMVYLQKENIIDESGMPKERFSAEFPKEGPSILRIQQVVRGDSAAYFCASSPAGTGNNSPLHFGNGTRLTVT.

The sample holds a few counts of this clonotype. V is TRBV20-1 and J is TRBJ1-2; D remains ambiguous. CDR3 length: 13 amino acids. Germline-derived CDR1 and CDR2 are DFQATT and SNEGSKA (reference sequence). Trimming removed 3 bases from V and 5 bases from J, with 13 bases in between. In DNA form, the CDR3 reads TGCAGTGCTAGCCCCCCCCCGGGGTATGGCTACACCTTC. This gives the protein CSASPPPGYGYTF.

The CDR3 loop is CASSAGTGTYYGYTF. CDR3 nucleotides: TGTGCCAGCTCAGCCGGGACAGGGACATACTATGGCTACACCTTC. The chain has TRBV18 and TRBJ1-2; TRBD1 aligns across 9 bases. The V gene end was trimmed by 5 bases and the J gene end by 3 bases; junction bases not matched to a gene: 7. CDR1 KGHSH and CDR2 LQKENI come from the germline V gene. There are 15 residues in the CDR3.

The sample holds a few counts of this clonotype. This chain joins TRBV5-1 and TRBJ2-2, with 7 bases identical to TRBD2. After removal of 3 bases from V and 5 bases from J, the junction contained 10 bases not matched to a gene. There are 16 residues in the CDR3. CDR1 and CDR2 (germline): SGHRS, YFSETQ. The CDR3 sequence is CASSWGGQSGTGELFF. CDR3 DNA: TGCGCCAGCAGCTGGGGGGGTCAAAGTGGAACCGGGGAGCTGTTTTTT. Based on the CDR3 plus reference TRBV5-1 and TRBJ2-2, the full variable domain is KAGVTQTPRYLIKTRGQQVTLSCSPISGHRSVSWYQQTPGQGLQFLFEYFSETQRNKGNFPGRFSGRQFSNSRSEMNVSTLELGDSALYLCASSWGGQSGTGELFFGEGSRLTVL.

This clonotype was recorded at least ten times. The chain carries TRBV7-6 and TRBJ2-1, with D hard to call. Germline-derived CDR1 and CDR2 are SGHVS and FNYEAQ. The CDR3 is 15 residues long. With 6 bases removed from V and 2 bases from J, the gap between germline ends came to 14 bases. CDR3 protein: CASSPEVGTYNEQFF. The CDR3, as DNA: TGTGCCAGCAGTCCCGAAGTTGGGACCTACAATGAGCAGTTCTTC.

This clonotype showed up many times. This chain joins TRBV7-2 and TRBJ2-7; the match to TRBD2 covers 8 bases. The V gene's germline CDR1 is SGHTA and CDR2 FQGNSA. The length of the CDR3 is 14 residues. The J segment lost 7 bases and the V segment lost 4 bases, leaving 9 bases of the junction unmatched. CDR3 bases: TGTGCCAGCAGCTCCGGGACTAGACCTCGGGAGCAGTACTTC. Amino acids: CASSSGTRPREQYF.

This clonotype was picked up many times. The chain recombines TRBV7-8 with TRBJ1-4, with D unclear. Trimming took off 0 bases at V and 7 bases at J, with 3 bases between the two ends. The CDR3 spans 12 residues. Germline V gene lookup returns CDR1 SGHVS and CDR2 FQNEAQ. As DNA, the CDR3 is TGTGCCAGCAGCTTAGCGCTTGAAAAACTGTTTTTT. This codes for CASSLALEKLFF.

CDR3 amino acids: CASRGTLEPQHF. CDR3 nucleotides: TGTGCCAGCAGAGGGACGTTGGAGCCCCAGCATTTT. The V and J genes are TRBV12-3 or TRBV12-4 and TRBJ1-5, with D perhaps matching TRBD1 (5 bases). The V gene lost 6 bases and the J gene lost 8 bases, with 11 bases spanning the gap. CDR3 length equals 12 residues.

This clonotype was detected only a few times. The chain combines TRBV7-2 with TRBJ2-1, with TRBD2 identical over 10 bases. V was pared by 3 bases and J by 2 bases, with 7 bases of the junction left unmatched. The CDR3 sequence is 17 residues long. Germline V gene sequence: CDR1 SGHTA, CDR2 FQGNSA. CDR3 DNA: TGTGCCAGCAGCTTTCACCTTAGCGGGGGGCCCTACAATGAGCAGTTCTTC. Protein sequence: CASSFHLSGGPYNEQFF. The full variable domain, its missing parts supplied by reference TRBV7-2 and TRBJ2-1, is GAGVSQSPSNKVTEKGKDVELRCDPISGHTALYWYRQSLGQGLEFLIYFQGNSAPDKSGLPSDRFSAERTGGSVSTLTIQRTQQEDSAVYLCASSFHLSGGPYNEQFFGPGTRLTVL.

This clonotype showed up just a few times. The rearrangement uses TRBV5-6 and TRBJ2-3; possible D gene TRBD2, 5 bases. With 0 bases removed from V and 6 bases from J, the gap between germline ends came to 8 bases. In germline, CDR1 is SGHDT, CDR2 YYEEEE. There are 13 residues in the CDR3. CDR3 residues: CASSLAAADTQYF. The DNA of the CDR3 is TGTGCCAGCAGCTTGGCAGCGGCCGATACGCAGTATTTT.

This clonotype occurred many times. The CDR3 DNA reads as TGTGCCAGCAGTTTTCAGGAGCTCTTTAGCAATCAGCCCCAGCATTTT. Translating gives CASSFQELFSNQPQHF. The chain couples TRBV28 to TRBJ1-5; D is unclear. This CDR3 contains 16 residues. Per the germline V gene, CDR1 is MDHEN and CDR2 is SYDVKM. V was pared by 3 bases and J by 0 bases, with 12 bases between.

This clonotype was picked up a small number of times. The chain is built from TRBV20-1 and TRBJ1-5, with TRBD1 matching 9 bases. Germline trimming cut 2 bases from V and 7 bases from J; bases unmatched to any gene: 9. The CDR3 sequence is 15 residues long. Germline CDR1 is DFQATT and CDR2 is SNEGSKA (reference sequence). The CDR3 here is CSARTGQGLGQPQHF. The DNA of the CDR3 is TGCAGTGCTAGAACGGGACAGGGTTTAGGACAGCCCCAGCATTTT.

The table lists this clonotype with a few counts. V is TRBV25-1 and J is TRBJ2-7; D may be TRBD1 (5 bases). The CDR3 consists of 15 residues. V was cut by 5 bases and J by 1 base, with 15 bases left in between. Per the germline V gene, CDR1 is MGHDK and CDR2 is SYGVNS. The CDR3 is CASSNPGFPSYEQYF. Here the CDR3 DNA reads TGTGCCAGCAGTAACCCAGGGTTTCCATCCTACGAGCAGTACTTC.

There are a few counts of this clonotype. The chain is built from TRBV20-1 and TRBJ2-1; D may correspond to TRBD1 or TRBD2 (6 bases each). V lost 3 bases and J 1 base, leaving 16 bases between the germline ends. This CDR3 has 16 amino acids. The germline CDR1 and CDR2 sequences are DFQATT and SNEGSKA (reference sequence). The CDR3 loop is CSASRRGAISYNEQFF. The CDR3, as DNA: TGCAGTGCTAGTAGAAGGGGGGCCATATCCTACAATGAGCAGTTCTTC.

In its sample, this clonotype was seen many times. The genes are TRBV5-1 and TRBJ2-2; D unresolved. V gave up 1 base and J gave up 0 bases, with 4 bases separating them. The germline V gene encodes CDR1 SGHRS and CDR2 YFSETQ. The CDR3 spans 14 residues. The CDR3 here is CASSLSTNTGELFF. CDR3 in DNA: TGCGCCAGCAGCTTGTCCACGAACACCGGGGAGCTGTTTTTT.

The table lists this clonotype with many counts. The chain uses TRBV20-1 and TRBJ1-2; a possible D gene is TRBD1 (5 bases). Per the germline V gene, CDR1 is DFQATT and CDR2 is SNEGSKA (reference sequence). This CDR3 spans 12 amino acids. V gave up 6 bases and J gave up 4 bases, with 12 bases separating them. CDR3 sequence reads: CSAAGTLYGYTF. The CDR3 DNA reads TGCAGTGCCGCCGGGACCCTCTATGGCTACACCTTC.

The chain couples TRBV5-1 to TRBJ2-1, with 9 bases that match TRBD2. Germline-derived CDR1 and CDR2 are SGHRS and YFSETQ. After removal of 2 bases from V and 8 bases from J, the junction contained 11 bases not matched to a gene. This CDR3 contains 16 residues. Here the CDR3 reads CASSFQGLAMLDEQFF. CDR3 in DNA: TGCGCCAGCAGCTTCCAAGGACTAGCGATGTTAGATGAGCAGTTCTTC.

This clonotype has just a few counts. The rearrangement joins TRBV5-1 to TRBJ2-5; 10 positions match TRBD2. The CDR3 loop spans 14 amino acids. V was clipped by 4 bases and J by 3 bases; unmatched bases: 3. Germline V gene lookup returns CDR1 SGHRS and CDR2 YFSETQ. CDR3 in DNA: TGCGCCAGCAGCATTACTAGCGGGGAAGAGACCCAGTACTTC. Protein: CASSITSGEETQYF.

The J gene is TRBJ2-1, the V gene TRBV7-2; a weak D match, TRBD2 (5 bases). The ends were cut back, 1 base at V and 12 bases at J, with 13 bases in the middle. The CDR3 has 13 amino acids. From germline, CDR1 is SGHTA and CDR2 FQGNSA. The CDR3 DNA sequence: TGTGCCAGCAGCTTAGTTCTTCGGGAAGGGCAGTTCTTC. This codes for CASSLVLREGQFF.

The chain has TRBV9 and TRBJ2-1; TRBD2 aligns across 7 bases. The CDR3 contains 13 residues. V lost 6 bases to trimming and J lost 6 bases; unmatched junction nucleotides: 6. The germline gives CDR1 SGDLS, CDR2 YYNGEE. CDR3 nucleotide sequence: TGTGCCAGCAAGGGAGGGAGTACCAATGAGCAGTTCTTC. Its protein is CASKGGSTNEQFF. Complete variable domain (other parts from reference TRBV9 and TRBJ2-1): DSGVTQTPKHLITATGQRVTLRCSPRSGDLSVYWYQQSLDQGLQFLIQYYNGEERAKGNILERFSAQQFPDLHSELNLSSLELGDSALYFCASKGGSTNEQFFGPGTRLTVL.

This clonotype has a handful of counts. The V and J genes are TRBV20-1 and TRBJ1-5; D perhaps matches TRBD1 (5 bases). The CDR3 extends over 14 amino acids. CDR1 DFQATT and CDR2 SNEGSKA come from the germline V gene (reference sequence). The V gene lost 1 base and the J gene lost 4 bases, with 11 bases spanning the gap. CDR3 residues: CSARGRVLNQPQHF. The CDR3, as DNA: TGCAGTGCTAGAGGCAGGGTCTTGAATCAGCCCCAGCATTTT.

This clonotype has only a few counts. The chain is built from TRBV25-1 and TRBJ2-5; TRBD2 matches at 11 bases. J was trimmed by 2 bases and V by 4 bases; bases with no gene match: 12. Germline CDR1 is MGHDK and CDR2 is SYGVNS. The CDR3 is 18 residues long. The CDR3 reads CASSGRLGSGRGQETQYF. CDR3 sequence (DNA): TGTGCCAGCAGTGGCCGTCTCGGTAGCGGGAGGGGACAAGAGACCCAGTACTTC.

The V gene is TRBV7-9, the J gene TRBJ2-1; maybe TRBD2 (5 bases). The germline CDR1 and CDR2 sequences are SEHNR and FQNEAQ (reference sequence). Trimming took off 1 base at V and 8 bases at J, with 9 bases between the two ends. CDR3 length: 13 amino acids. This CDR3 is CASSLGGSHEQFF. The CDR3 region has the DNA TGTGCCAGCAGCTTAGGAGGGTCCCATGAGCAGTTCTTC.

This clonotype showed up just a few times. V usage is TRBV29-1 and J usage is TRBJ2-7, with 8 bases lining up with TRBD1. Trimming took 4 bases from V and 5 from J; bases not matched to a gene: 7. The V gene's germline CDR1 is SQVTM and CDR2 ANQGSEA. CDR3 length: 13 residues. CDR3 region: CSVAPLTGDEQYF. CDR3 coding DNA: TGCAGCGTTGCCCCCCTGACAGGGGACGAGCAGTACTTC.

The chain combines TRBV15 with TRBJ2-5; 9 nucleotides align to TRBD2. Unmatched junction bases numbered 4, after V lost 5 bases and J lost 6 bases. The CDR3 extends over 13 amino acids. CDR1 LNHNV and CDR2 YYDKDF come from the germline V gene (reference sequence). CDR3 in DNA: TGTGCCACCAGCCGCGGGGGGGCAAAGACCCAGTACTTC. This gives the protein CATSRGGAKTQYF.